One and the same sample provided the 2 T cell receptor beta chains below, sequenced in a study of cytotoxic CD8 clonotypes in ibrutinib-treated CLL. Clones were read by immunoSEQ multiplex PCR, and TCRdb kept only the in-frame ones, dropping some. The sample lists approximately 140,000 clones, 60% to 80% occurring once. Sequenced here: PBMCs, sampled after 12 months of ibrutinib treatment. The receptors derive from a human donor with chronic lymphocytic leukemia.

This sequence joins TRBV2 and TRBJ2-7; 13 positions match TRBD2. With 7 bases clipped from V and 6 bases from J, the junction kept 6 bases outside the gene matches. The CDR3 covers 14 residues. CDR1 and CDR2 from the germline V gene are SNHLY and FYNNEI. CDR3 sequence: CASKGLAGDLEQYF. Written as DNA, the CDR3 is TGTGCCAGCAAAGGACTAGCGGGAGATCTCGAGCAGTACTTC.

This clone was observed a few times. The CDR3 DNA follows: TGTGCCAGCAACGTCGAGATTATGAACACTGAAGCTTTCTTT. Protein: CASNVEIMNTEAFF. The gene calls are TRBV2 and TRBJ1-1; unclear D gene. CDR1 SNHLY and CDR2 FYNNEI come from the germline V gene. The CDR3 spans 14 residues. V was pared by 7 bases and J by 0 bases, with 12 bases between.